This TCR beta chain is drawn from a study of CD8+ T cells in alopecia areata. Study-level results: While patients received tofacitinib, many expanded lesional clones remained present in scalp and blood.

The CDR3 extends over 15 amino acids. The trim removed 4 bases at V and 6 bases at J, leaving 7 bases unmatched. The germline V gene has CDR1 SGDLS and CDR2 YYNGEE. Indicated treatment: oral pan-JAK inhibitor, 5-10 mg twice daily. Investigators sorted PBMCs to obtain both CD4+ and CD8+ T cells. Of note for this clone: Its antigen is unidentified.

Isolated RNA was reverse transcribed into cDNA used as the sequencing template. Clones were read by immunoSEQ multiplex PCR, and TCRdb kept only the in-frame ones, dropping some. There are some 190,000 clones in the sample; 45% to 60% occur only once, and roughly 9.1% lies in the top ten. The TCR originated in a human donor with alopecia areata. The J gene is TRBJ2-3, the V gene TRBV9; TRBD2 matches at 11 bases. Here the sequenced sample was CD8+ T cells sorted from blood, taken around week 54, from a patient treated with tofacitinib. CDR3 in DNA: TGTGCCAGCAGCTCCACTAGCGGGGGTTTGGATACGCAGTATTTT. Its protein product is CASSSTSGGLDTQYF.